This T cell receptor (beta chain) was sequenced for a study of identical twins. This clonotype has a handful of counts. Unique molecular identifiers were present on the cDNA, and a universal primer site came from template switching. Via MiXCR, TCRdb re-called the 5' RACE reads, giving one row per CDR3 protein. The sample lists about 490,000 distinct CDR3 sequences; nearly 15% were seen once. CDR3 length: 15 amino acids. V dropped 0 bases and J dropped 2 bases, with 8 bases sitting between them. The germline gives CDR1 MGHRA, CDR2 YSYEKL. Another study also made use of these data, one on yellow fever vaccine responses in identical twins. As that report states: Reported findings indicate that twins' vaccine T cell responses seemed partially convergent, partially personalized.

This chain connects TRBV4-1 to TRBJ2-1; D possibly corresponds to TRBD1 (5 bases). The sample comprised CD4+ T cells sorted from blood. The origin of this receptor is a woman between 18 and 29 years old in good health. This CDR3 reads CASSQEGVPYNEQFF. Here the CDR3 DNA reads TGCGCCAGCAGCCAAGAAGGGGTTCCCTACAATGAGCAGTTCTTC.